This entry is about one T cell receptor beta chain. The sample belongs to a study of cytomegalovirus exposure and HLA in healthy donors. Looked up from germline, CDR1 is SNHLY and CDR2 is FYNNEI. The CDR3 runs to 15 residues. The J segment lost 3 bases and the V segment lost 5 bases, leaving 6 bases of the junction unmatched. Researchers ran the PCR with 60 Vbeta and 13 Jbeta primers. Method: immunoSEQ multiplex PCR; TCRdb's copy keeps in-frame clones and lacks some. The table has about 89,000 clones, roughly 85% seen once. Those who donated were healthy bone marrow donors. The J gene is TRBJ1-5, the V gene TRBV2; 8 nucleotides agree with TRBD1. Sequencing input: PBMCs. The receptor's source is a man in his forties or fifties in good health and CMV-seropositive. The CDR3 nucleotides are TGTGCCAGCAGTTCGACAGGGGCAGACAATCAGCCCCAGCATTTT. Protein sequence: CASSSTGADNQPQHF.